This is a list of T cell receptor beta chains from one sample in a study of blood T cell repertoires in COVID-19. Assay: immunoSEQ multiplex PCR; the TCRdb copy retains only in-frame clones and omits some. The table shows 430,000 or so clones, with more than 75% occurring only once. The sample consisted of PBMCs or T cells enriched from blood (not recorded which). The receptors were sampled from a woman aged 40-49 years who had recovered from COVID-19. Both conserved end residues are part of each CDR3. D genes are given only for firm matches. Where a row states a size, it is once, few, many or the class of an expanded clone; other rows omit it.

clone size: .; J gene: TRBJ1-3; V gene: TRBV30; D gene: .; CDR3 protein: CAWTGPRSGNTIYF; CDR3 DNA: TGTGCCTGGACAGGGCCCAGATCTGGAAACACCATATATTTT
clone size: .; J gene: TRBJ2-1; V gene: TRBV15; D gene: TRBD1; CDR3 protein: CATGTAYNEQFF; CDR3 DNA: TGTGCCACAGGGACAGCCTACAATGAGCAGTTCTTC
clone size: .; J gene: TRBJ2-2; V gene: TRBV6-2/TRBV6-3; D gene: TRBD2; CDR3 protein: CASIPVLAGVTGELFF; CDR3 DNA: TGTGCCAGCATCCCCGTACTAGCGGGAGTCACCGGGGAGCTGTTTTTT
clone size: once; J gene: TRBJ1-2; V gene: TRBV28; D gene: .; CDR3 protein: CASRQTYGYTF; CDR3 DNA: TGTGCCAGCAGACAGACCTATGGCTACACCTTC
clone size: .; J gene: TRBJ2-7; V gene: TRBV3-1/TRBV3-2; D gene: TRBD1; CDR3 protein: CASSPDRAPQYF; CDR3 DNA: TGTGCCAGCAGCCCAGACAGGGCACCGCAGTACTTC
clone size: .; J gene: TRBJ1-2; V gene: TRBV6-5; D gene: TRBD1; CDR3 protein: CASSYDRGGYTF; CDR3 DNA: TGTGCCAGCAGTTATGACAGGGGTGGCTACACCTTC
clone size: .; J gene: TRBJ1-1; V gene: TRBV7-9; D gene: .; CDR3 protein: CASNFGIEDTEAFF; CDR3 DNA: TGTGCCAGCAACTTCGGGATTGAGGACACTGAAGCTTTCTTT
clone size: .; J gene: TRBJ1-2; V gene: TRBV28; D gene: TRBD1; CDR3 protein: CASSSSPGQTTGGYTF; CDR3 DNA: TGTGCCAGCAGTTCAAGCCCGGGACAGACAACGGGGGGCTACACCTTC
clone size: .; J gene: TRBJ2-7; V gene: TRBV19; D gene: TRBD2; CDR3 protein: CASSIRGRAGSHEQYF; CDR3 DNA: TGTGCCAGTAGTATACGTGGGAGGGCCGGTAGCCACGAGCAGTACTTC
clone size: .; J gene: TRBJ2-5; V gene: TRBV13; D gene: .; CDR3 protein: CASSSTRETQYF; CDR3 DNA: TGTGCCAGCAGCTCAACCCGGGAGACCCAGTACTTC
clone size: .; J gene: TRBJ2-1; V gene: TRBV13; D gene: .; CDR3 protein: CASSLSNEQFF; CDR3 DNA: TGTGCCAGCAGCTTATCTAATGAGCAGTTCTTC
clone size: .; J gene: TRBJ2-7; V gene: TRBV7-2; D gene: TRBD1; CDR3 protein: CASSYIGVQGAYEQYF; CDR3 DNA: TGTGCCAGCAGCTACATAGGGGTGCAGGGGGCCTACGAGCAGTACTTC
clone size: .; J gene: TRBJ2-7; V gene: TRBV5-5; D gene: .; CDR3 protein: CASSLLLIGATYEQYF; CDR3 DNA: TGTGCCAGCAGCTTACTGCTAATCGGAGCTACCTACGAGCAGTACTTC
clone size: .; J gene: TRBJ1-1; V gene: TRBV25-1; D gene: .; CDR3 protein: CASSSHRSNTEAFF; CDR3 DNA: TGTGCCAGCAGTTCCCACAGAAGTAACACTGAAGCTTTCTTT
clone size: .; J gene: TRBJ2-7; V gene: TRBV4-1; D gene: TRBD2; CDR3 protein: CASSPESGGRYEQYF; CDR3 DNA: TGCGCCAGCAGCCCAGAGTCGGGGGGGCGATACGAGCAGTACTTC
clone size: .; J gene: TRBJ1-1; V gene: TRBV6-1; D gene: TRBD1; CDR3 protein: CASSEDWSGGFEAFF; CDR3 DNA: TGTGCCAGCAGTGAAGATTGGTCAGGGGGGTTTGAAGCTTTCTTT
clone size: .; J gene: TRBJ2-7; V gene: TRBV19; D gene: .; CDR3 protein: CASSPQGPQDYEQYF; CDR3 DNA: TGTGCCAGTAGTCCACAGGGCCCCCAAGACTACGAGCAGTACTTC
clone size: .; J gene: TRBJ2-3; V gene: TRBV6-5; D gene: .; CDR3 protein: CASSYRTTSTQYF; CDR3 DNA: TGTGCCAGCAGTTACCGGACTACCTCTACGCAGTATTTT
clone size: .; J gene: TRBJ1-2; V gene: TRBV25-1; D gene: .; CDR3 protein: CASSVLGGGYTF; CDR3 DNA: TGTGCCAGCAGCGTCCTAGGTGGGGGCTACACCTTC
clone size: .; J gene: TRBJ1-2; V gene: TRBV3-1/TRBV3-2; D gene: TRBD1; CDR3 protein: CASRLTGTGSNYGYTF; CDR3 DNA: TGTGCCAGCAGGTTAACCGGGACAGGGTCTAACTATGGCTACACCTTC
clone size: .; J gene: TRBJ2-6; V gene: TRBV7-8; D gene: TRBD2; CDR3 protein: CASSLPGGTGANVLTF; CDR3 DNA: TGTGCCAGCAGCCTCCCGGGGGGGACTGGGGCCAACGTCCTGACTTTC
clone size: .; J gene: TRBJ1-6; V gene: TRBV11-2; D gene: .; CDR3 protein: CASSLVRGGDSPLHF; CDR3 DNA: TGTGCCAGCAGCTTAGTTCGGGGTGGGGATTCACCCCTCCACTTT
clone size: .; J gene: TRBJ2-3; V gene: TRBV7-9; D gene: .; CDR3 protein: CASTERGLSTDTQYF; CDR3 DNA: TGTGCCAGCACTGAAAGGGGGTTGAGCACAGATACGCAGTATTTT
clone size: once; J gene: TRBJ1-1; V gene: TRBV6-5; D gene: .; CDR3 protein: CASSPRNTEAFF; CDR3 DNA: TGTGCCAGCAGCCCGAGGAACACTGAAGCTTTCTTT
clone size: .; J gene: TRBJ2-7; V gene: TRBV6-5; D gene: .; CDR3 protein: CASSYSRSGRGEQYF; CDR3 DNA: TGTGCCAGCAGTTACTCGAGATCCGGGCGGGGCGAGCAGTACTTC
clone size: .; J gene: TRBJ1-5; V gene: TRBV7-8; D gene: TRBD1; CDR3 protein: CASSLAATIGGRQPQHF; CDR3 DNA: TGTGCCAGCAGCTTAGCTGCTACTATAGGGGGCCGTCAGCCCCAGCATTTT
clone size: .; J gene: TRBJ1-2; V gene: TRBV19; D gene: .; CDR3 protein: CASNPGSYGYTF; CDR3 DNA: TGTGCCAGTAACCCAGGTTCATATGGCTACACCTTC
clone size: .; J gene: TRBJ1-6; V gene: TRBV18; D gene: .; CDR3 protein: CASCPAANNSPLHF; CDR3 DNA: TGTGCCAGCTGCCCCGCAGCGAATAATTCACCCCTCCACTTT
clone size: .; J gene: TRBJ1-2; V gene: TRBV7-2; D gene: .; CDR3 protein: CASSLRRGPDDGYTF; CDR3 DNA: TGTGCCAGCAGCTTGCGCAGGGGCCCCGATGATGGCTACACCTTC
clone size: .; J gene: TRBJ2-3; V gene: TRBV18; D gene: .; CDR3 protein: CASSPLTYSSRTDTQYF; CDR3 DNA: TGTGCCAGCTCACCACTGACCTACAGCAGCCGCACAGATACGCAGTATTTT
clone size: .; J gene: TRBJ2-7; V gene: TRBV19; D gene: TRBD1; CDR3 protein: CASSIRGTGALSYEQYF; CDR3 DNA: TGTGCCAGTAGTATTAGGGGCACAGGGGCCCTCTCCTACGAGCAGTACTTC
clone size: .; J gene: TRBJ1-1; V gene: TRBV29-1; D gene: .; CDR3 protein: CSVEEESGTEAFF; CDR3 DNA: TGCAGCGTTGAAGAAGAGTCGGGGACTGAAGCTTTCTTT
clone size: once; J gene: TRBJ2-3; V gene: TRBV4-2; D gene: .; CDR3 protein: CASSQRGKGDTQYF; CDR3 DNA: TGTGCCAGCAGCCAACGCGGGAAAGGGGATACGCAGTATTTT
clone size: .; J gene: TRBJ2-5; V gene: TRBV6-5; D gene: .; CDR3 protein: CASSPRGGSGETQYF; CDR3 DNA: TGTGCCAGCAGCCCCAGGGGCGGGAGTGGAGAGACCCAGTACTTC
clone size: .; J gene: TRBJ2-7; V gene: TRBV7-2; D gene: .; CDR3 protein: CASSLSVANSYEQYF; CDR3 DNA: TGTGCCAGCAGCTTAAGTGTGGCCAACTCCTACGAGCAGTACTTC
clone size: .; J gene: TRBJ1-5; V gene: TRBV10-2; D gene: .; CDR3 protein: CASSPDSVNQPQHF; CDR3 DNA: TGCGCCAGCAGTCCTGACAGCGTCAATCAGCCCCAGCATTTT
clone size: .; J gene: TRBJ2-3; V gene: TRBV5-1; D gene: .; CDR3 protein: CASSEGPDTQYF; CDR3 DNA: TGCGCCAGCAGCGAGGGTCCAGATACGCAGTATTTT
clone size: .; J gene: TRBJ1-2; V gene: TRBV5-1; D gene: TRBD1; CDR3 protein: CASSQGTARGGYTF; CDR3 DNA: TGCGCCAGCAGCCAGGGGACAGCCCGAGGGGGCTACACCTTC
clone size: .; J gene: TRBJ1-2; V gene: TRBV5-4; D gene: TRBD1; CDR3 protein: CASSPRQGFHGYTF; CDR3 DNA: TGTGCCAGCAGCCCCCGACAGGGGTTTCATGGCTACACCTTC
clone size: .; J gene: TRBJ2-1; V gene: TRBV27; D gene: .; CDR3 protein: CASSLGSIQRTTYNEQFF; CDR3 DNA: TGTGCCAGCAGTTTAGGATCGATCCAGCGCACGACCTACAATGAGCAGTTCTTC
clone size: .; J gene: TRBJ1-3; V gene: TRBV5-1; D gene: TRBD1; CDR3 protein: CASSLGQGVNTIYF; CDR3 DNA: TGCGCCAGCAGCTTGGGACAGGGGGTAAACACCATATATTTT
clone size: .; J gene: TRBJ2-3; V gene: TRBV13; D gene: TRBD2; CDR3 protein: CASSYRLAEGSTDTQYF; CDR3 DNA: TGTGCCAGCAGCTATAGACTAGCGGAGGGTAGCACAGATACGCAGTATTTT
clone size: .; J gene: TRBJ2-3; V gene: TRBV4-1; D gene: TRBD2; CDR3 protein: CASSLAGLGTDTQYF; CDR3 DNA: TGCGCCAGCAGCCTGGCGGGACTAGGCACAGATACGCAGTATTTT
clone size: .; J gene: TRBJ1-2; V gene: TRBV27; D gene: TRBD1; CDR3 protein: CASSLTGSNYGYTF; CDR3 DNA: TGTGCCAGCAGTTTGACAGGGTCTAACTATGGCTACACCTTC
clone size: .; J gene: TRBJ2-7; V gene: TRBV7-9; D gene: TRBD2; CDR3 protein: CASSQISGTSSYEQYF; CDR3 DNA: TGTGCCAGCAGCCAAATCAGCGGGACCAGCTCCTACGAGCAGTACTTC
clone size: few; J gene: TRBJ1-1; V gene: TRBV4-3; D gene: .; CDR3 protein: CASSRSRTANTEAFF; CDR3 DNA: TGCGCCAGCAGCCGGTCACGGACAGCTAACACTGAAGCTTTCTTT
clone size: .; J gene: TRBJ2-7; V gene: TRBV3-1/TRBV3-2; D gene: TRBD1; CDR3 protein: CASSQLTGDEQYF; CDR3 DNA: TGTGCCAGCAGCCAATTGACAGGGGACGAGCAGTACTTC
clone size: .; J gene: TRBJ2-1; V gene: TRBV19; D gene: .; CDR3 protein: CASSKSYRSYEQFF; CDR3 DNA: TGTGCCAGTAGTAAATCCTACCGGAGTTATGAGCAGTTCTTC
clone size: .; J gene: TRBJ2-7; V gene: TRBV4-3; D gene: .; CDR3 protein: CASSQAGGAYEQYF; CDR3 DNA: TGCGCCAGCAGCCAGGCCGGGGGAGCCTACGAGCAGTACTTC